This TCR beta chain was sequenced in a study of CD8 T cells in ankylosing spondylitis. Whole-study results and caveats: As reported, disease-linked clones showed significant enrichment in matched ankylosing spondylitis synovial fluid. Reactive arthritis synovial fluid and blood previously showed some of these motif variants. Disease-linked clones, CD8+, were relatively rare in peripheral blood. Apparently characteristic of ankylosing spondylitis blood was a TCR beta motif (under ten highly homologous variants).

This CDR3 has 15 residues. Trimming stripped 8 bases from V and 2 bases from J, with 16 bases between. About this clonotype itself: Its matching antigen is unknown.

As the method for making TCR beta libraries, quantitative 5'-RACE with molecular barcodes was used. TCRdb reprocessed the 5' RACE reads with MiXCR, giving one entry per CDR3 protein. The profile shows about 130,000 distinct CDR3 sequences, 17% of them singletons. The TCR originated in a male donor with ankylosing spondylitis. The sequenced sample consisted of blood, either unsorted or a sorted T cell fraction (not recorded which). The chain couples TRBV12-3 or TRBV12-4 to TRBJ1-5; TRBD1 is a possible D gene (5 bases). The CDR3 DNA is TGTGCCAGCTCTATCGGGGGTTCGGGCAATCAGCCCCAGCATTTT. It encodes CASSIGGSGNQPQHF.